The 28 T cell receptor beta chains below were found in one sample sequenced in a study of blood T cell repertoires in COVID-19 (dated by TCRdb to 2019 to 2021). The library was prepared using the immunoSEQ multiplex PCR assay. This is the immuneACCESS table as TCRdb keeps it, with only in-frame sequences that have V and J called. A part of the clones is gone; compared with another copy, unresolved V genes explain less than half, and the rest is unexplained. Recorded for this sample are some 500,000 clones; approximately 87% of them occurred a single time. Roughly 1.9% of the sample lies in the top ten. The sample taken for sequencing was PBMCs or T cells enriched from blood (not recorded which). The receptors come from a middle-aged woman who had recovered from COVID-19.

The rearrangement uses TRBV4-3 and TRBJ2-5; possibly TRBD2 for D (6 bases). This CDR3 is built from 13 residues. The V end was cut by 11 bases, the J end by 4 bases, with 17 bases between. Germline-derived CDR1 and CDR2 are LGHNA and YSLEER. DNA for the CDR3: TGCGCCTCGGCCGGGGGAGTTGGAGAGACCCAGTACTTC. This encodes CASAGGVGETQYF.

The chain has TRBV7-2 and TRBJ1-2; 8 nucleotides match TRBD1. Germline V gene data show CDR1 as SGHTA and CDR2 as FQGNSA. Germline trimming cut 6 bases from V and 1 base from J; bases unmatched to any gene: 4. CDR3 length: 14 amino acids. CDR3 DNA: TGTGCCAGCAGTCGGGACAGGCTTAACTATGGCTACACCTTC. Protein product: CASSRDRLNYGYTF. The full variable domain, rest sourced from reference TRBV7-2 and TRBJ1-2, is GAGVSQSPSNKVTEKGKDVELRCDPISGHTALYWYRQSLGQGLEFLIYFQGNSAPDKSGLPSDRFSAERTGGSVSTLTIQRTQQEDSAVYLCASSRDRLNYGYTFGSGTRLTVV.

The sample holds one count of this clone. The CDR3 region has the DNA TGTGCCAGCAGCTGGGGTCGGACAGATGGCTACACCTTC. Its translation: CASSWGRTDGYTF. The chain employs TRBV5-5 and TRBJ1-2; a weak D match, TRBD1 (6 bases). The germline V gene has CDR1 SGHKS and CDR2 YYEKEE (reference sequence). Trimming took 3 bases from V and 6 from J, leaving 12 bases between them. The CDR3 covers 13 residues.

This sequence joins TRBV3-1 (or the pseudogene TRBV3-2) and TRBJ1-5, with D possibly matching TRBD1 (6 bases). The germline CDR1 and CDR2 sequences are LGHDT and YNNKEL (reference sequence). Trimming removed 4 bases at V and 6 bases at J, with 16 bases between. The CDR3 loop spans 15 amino acids. The CDR3 spells CASSPDRTGRQPQHF. The CDR3 coding sequence is TGTGCCAGCAGCCCTGACAGGACCGGTCGTCAGCCCCAGCATTTT.

Points on this clone: Other DNA sequences of this sample code for an identical CDR3. This rearrangement joins TRBV5-1 to TRBJ1-3; D remains unclear. The V and J ends lost 0 bases and 0 bases respectively, with 7 bases between them. Per the germline V gene, CDR1 is SGHRS and CDR2 is YFSETQ. The CDR3 length is 15 residues. This chain's CDR3 is CASSLDGDSGNTIYF. The CDR3 bases are TGCGCCAGCAGCTTGGACGGTGACTCTGGAAACACCATATATTTT.

The rearrangement links TRBV7-8 to TRBJ2-2, with 7 bases that match TRBD2. Trimming removed 7 bases from V and 2 bases from J; junction bases left unmatched: 4. The CDR3 runs 14 residues. The germline gives CDR1 SGHVS, CDR2 FQNEAQ. The CDR3 nucleotides are TGTGCCAGCACGGAGCGGGGAAACACCGGGGAGCTGTTTTTT. It translates to CASTERGNTGELFF. Variable domain in full (rest from reference TRBV7-8 and TRBJ2-2): GAGVSQSPRYKVAKRGQDVALRCDPISGHVSLFWYQQALGQGPEFLTYFQNEAQLDKSGLPSDRFFAERPEGSVSTLKIQRTQQEDSAVYLCASTERGNTGELFFGEGSRLTVL.

This clone was observed a handful of times. The chain couples TRBV28 to TRBJ1-2; D is unresolved. V shed 5 bases and J shed 3 bases, with 10 bases lying between them. The germline V gene encodes CDR1 MDHEN and CDR2 SYDVKM. The CDR3 length is 13 residues. CDR3: CASSKTTDYGYTF. CDR3 DNA: TGTGCCAGCAGTAAGACAACCGACTATGGCTACACCTTC.

The chain couples TRBV2 to TRBJ1-6; D might be TRBD1 (5 bases). Trimming left V 7 bases short and J 9 bases short, with 10 bases between. Per the germline V gene, CDR1 is SNHLY and CDR2 is FYNNEI. The CDR3 contains 12 residues. DNA of the CDR3: TGTGCCAGCAAACAGGAAACTTCACCCCTCCACTTT. Translating it yields CASKQETSPLHF.

The chain combines TRBV18 with TRBJ1-4, with D unclear. The CDR3 is made up of 15 amino acids. Germline CDR1 is KGHSH and CDR2 is LQKENI. Trimming took 3 bases from V and 8 from J, leaving 16 bases between them. The CDR3 spells CASSPERRAEEKLFF. CDR3 DNA: TGTGCCAGCTCACCGGAACGGAGGGCGGAGGAAAAACTGTTTTTT.

The chain carries TRBV11-3 and TRBJ2-1, with 7 bases lining up with TRBD2. Germline CDR1 and CDR2: SGHNT and YENEEA. The CDR3 loop spans 16 amino acids. The V and J ends lost 1 base and 6 bases, in that order; junction bases with no gene match: 9. The CDR3 bases are TGTGCCAGCAGCTTAGCGTCGTGGGAGGGCAGCAATGAGCAGTTCTTC. This translates into CASSLASWEGSNEQFF.

This chain connects TRBV10-3 to TRBJ2-7; 9 nucleotides match TRBD1. This CDR3 is 14 amino acids long. Losses at the gene ends were 3 bases for V and 2 bases for J; bases not matched to a gene: 2. CDR1 and CDR2 (germline): ENHRY, SYGVKD. CDR3: CAISDGTGPYEQYF. CDR3 nucleotides: TGTGCCATCAGTGATGGGACAGGGCCCTACGAGCAGTACTTC.

The chain carries TRBV4-1 and TRBJ2-6, with TRBD2 identical over 14 bases. This CDR3 has 21 residues. The germline V gene has CDR1 MGHRA and CDR2 YSYEKL. V shed 3 bases, J shed 0 bases, and the junction held 10 bases outside the gene matches. The CDR3: CASSHPLTGTSGSSGANVLTF. In nucleotides, the CDR3 is TGCGCCAGCAGCCACCCTTTAACTGGGACTAGCGGGAGCTCTGGGGCCAACGTCCTGACTTTC.

DNA of the CDR3: TGTGCCAGCTCACCAACAGTAGACCGCACAGATACGCAGTATTTT. It yields the protein CASSPTVDRTDTQYF. This chain uses TRBV18 with TRBJ2-3; D gene uncertain. The CDR3 totals 15 residues. V was shortened by 2 bases and J by 1 base, with 10 bases between the two germline ends. CDR1 and CDR2 (germline): KGHSH, LQKENI.

The chain couples TRBV6-5 to TRBJ2-3; D unclear. The V gene's germline CDR1 is MNHEY and CDR2 SVGAGI. Trimming pared 8 bases from V and 0 bases from J, leaving 9 bases between. The CDR3 has 13 residues. The chain's CDR3 is CASRRVSTDTQYF. The CDR3 DNA reads TGTGCCAGCCGCCGAGTGAGCACAGATACGCAGTATTTT.

The J gene is TRBJ1-1, the V gene TRBV4-1; TRBD1 might be the D (5 bases). The germline V gene has CDR1 MGHRA and CDR2 YSYEKL. With 1 base removed from V and 10 bases from J, the gap between germline ends came to 13 bases. The CDR3 sequence is 13 residues long. The CDR3: CASSQGGVDIAFF. CDR3 sequence (DNA): TGCGCCAGCAGCCAAGGGGGGGTCGACATAGCTTTCTTT.

The rearrangement links TRBV30 to TRBJ1-2, with D maybe TRBD1 (5 bases). Per germline, CDR1 GTSNPN and CDR2 SVGIG (reference sequence). V shed 1 base and J shed 4 bases, with 7 bases lying between them. The CDR3 extends over 12 amino acids. CDR3 coding DNA: TGTGCCTGGAGTGCAGGGTTCTATGGCTACACCTTC. Its translation is CAWSAGFYGYTF.

The chain recombines TRBV7-2 with TRBJ2-7, with D unclear. Germline V gene sequence: CDR1 SGHTA, CDR2 FQGNSA. The CDR3 contains 14 residues. The V end lost 1 base, the J end lost 0 bases, and 7 bases lay between the germline ends. The CDR3 DNA sequence: TGTGCCAGCAGCTTAGAGCGCCTCTCCTACGAGCAGTACTTC. Translating it yields CASSLERLSYEQYF.

The genes are TRBV9 and TRBJ1-2, with 7 bases aligning to TRBD1. CDR1 SGDLS and CDR2 YYNGEE come from the germline V gene. CDR3 length: 15 residues. After removal of 2 bases from V and 2 bases from J, the junction contained 6 bases not matched to a gene. The CDR3 sequence: CASSVNTGANYGYTF. CDR3 DNA: TGTGCCAGCAGCGTCAACACAGGGGCCAACTATGGCTACACCTTC.

The gene calls are TRBV25-1 and TRBJ1-1; D is undetermined. This CDR3 has 15 residues. V lost 3 bases and J 0 bases, leaving 11 bases between the germline ends. Germline V gene sequence: CDR1 MGHDK, CDR2 SYGVNS. CDR3 sequence: CASSDPRSLNTEAFF. The CDR3 coding sequence is TGTGCCAGCAGTGACCCAAGGAGCCTGAACACTGAAGCTTTCTTT.

The chain carries TRBV5-6 and TRBJ2-4, with TRBD2 matching 8 bases. Unmatched junction bases numbered 7, after V lost 6 bases and J lost 2 bases. The CDR3 is 15 residues long. Per germline, CDR1 SGHDT and CDR2 YYEEEE. CDR3 in amino acids: CASTSTGGPKNIQYF. The CDR3 nucleotides are TGTGCCAGCACCTCAACGGGAGGGCCCAAAAACATTCAGTACTTC.

This sequence joins TRBV5-1 and TRBJ2-3, with TRBD1 as a possible D gene (6 bases). This CDR3 has 16 amino acids. Germline CDR1 SGHRS, CDR2 YFSETQ. V gave up 4 bases and J gave up 0 bases, with 15 bases separating them. The CDR3 nucleotides are TGCGCCAGCAGCGGAACCCGGGACACCAGCACAGATACGCAGTATTTT. Translating it yields CASSGTRDTSTDTQYF.

This clone was seen once. V gene TRBV3-1 (or the pseudogene TRBV3-2) combines with J gene TRBJ1-3, with D possibly TRBD1 on 6 matching bases. CDR1 LGHDT and CDR2 YNNKEL come from the germline V gene (reference sequence). The CDR3 loop spans 19 amino acids. V shed 4 bases and J shed 0 bases, with 22 bases lying between them. CDR3: CASSPLETGESSSGNTIYF. Written as DNA, the CDR3 is TGTGCCAGCAGCCCCCTAGAGACAGGAGAGTCTTCCTCTGGAAACACCATATATTTT.

The chain carries TRBV4-3 and TRBJ2-4, with TRBD1 as a possible D gene (6 bases). The CDR3 sequence is 15 residues long. Looked up from germline, CDR1 is LGHNA and CDR2 is YSLEER. The V end was cut by 1 base, the J end by 5 bases, with 12 bases between. The CDR3 DNA is TGCGCCAGCAGCCAAGCAACAGGGCCCCAAAACATTCAGTACTTC. This translates into CASSQATGPQNIQYF.

The CDR3 region is CASSPRPRALNTEAFF. CDR3 DNA: TGTGCCAGCAGCCCTCGACCGAGGGCCCTGAACACTGAAGCTTTCTTT. The chain is built from TRBV3-1 (or the pseudogene TRBV3-2) and TRBJ1-1; D is undetermined. The CDR3 totals 16 residues. Germline values: CDR1 LGHDT, CDR2 YNNKEL (reference sequence). The V gene lost 4 bases and the J gene lost 0 bases, with 15 bases spanning the gap.

The V and J genes are TRBV7-2 and TRBJ2-3; D might be TRBD1 (5 bases). This CDR3 has 13 amino acids. Trimming cost V 5 bases and J 3 bases, with 9 bases left between them. CDR1 SGHTA and CDR2 FQGNSA come from the germline V gene. CDR3 coding DNA: TGTGCCAGCAGCCCCGACAGAACAGATACGCAGTATTTT. Protein sequence: CASSPDRTDTQYF.

J is TRBJ1-3 and V is TRBV7-2; TRBD1 matches 7 bases. CDR3 length equals 17 residues. Germline CDR1 reads SGHTA; CDR2 reads FQGNSA. After removal of 3 bases from V and 0 bases from J, the junction contained 8 bases not matched to a gene. The CDR3 here is CASSLDGDRDSGNTIYF. The DNA of the CDR3 is TGTGCCAGCAGCTTGGACGGAGACAGGGACTCTGGAAACACCATATATTTT.

The J gene is TRBJ2-7, the V gene TRBV3-1 (or the pseudogene TRBV3-2); 8 bases fit TRBD1. CDR3 size: 16 residues. Unmatched junction bases numbered 7, after V lost 3 bases and J lost 0 bases. The V gene's germline CDR1 is LGHDT and CDR2 YNNKEL (reference sequence). The CDR3 DNA follows: TGTGCCAGCAGCCATAGATGGACAGGGATCTCCTACGAGCAGTACTTC. Translated, it gives CASSHRWTGISYEQYF.

The rearrangement uses TRBV29-1 and TRBJ2-3; 11 bases fit TRBD1. The V gene end was trimmed by 2 bases and the J gene end by 5 bases; junction bases not matched to a gene: 3. Germline lookup yields CDR1 SQVTM and CDR2 ANQGSEA. CDR3 size: 14 residues. CDR3 region: CSVETGTGGDTQYF. The DNA of the CDR3 is TGCAGCGTTGAAACGGGGACAGGGGGAGATACGCAGTATTTT.